The following is a T cell receptor beta chain sequence with its context. The antigen is unknown. Peripheral blood CD8+ and CD4+ T cells were profiled by TCR beta sequencing. Each Susac syndrome patient had definite or probable disease by recently defined criteria. While CD8+ and CD4+ T cells were isolated negatively, TEMRA cells were enriched by FACS. V was trimmed by 6 bases and J by 0 bases, leaving 11 bases between them. CDR1 is SQVTM and CDR2 is ANQGSEA in the germline V gene. The CDR3 covers 13 residues. This record belongs to a study of CD8 T cells in Susac syndrome. Overall study findings and caveats: Acknowledgment was made by the study that its TCR sequencing and HLA analysis involved a relatively small number of individuals.

The RNA input was about 0.5 to 1 ug, and it was reverse transcribed with random hexamers. MiXCR, applied by TCRdb to the immunoSEQ multiplex PCR reads, yields one record per CDR3 protein. The sample lists 71,000 or so distinct CDR3 sequences; 85% to 95% were seen once. This rearrangement joins TRBV29-1 to TRBJ1-1, with D possibly TRBD1 on 5 matching bases. The TCR comes from a human donor with Susac syndrome. The sequenced sample consisted of CD4+ T cells from PBMCs. CDR3 DNA sequence: TGCAGCGTCCGGGACCGATTGAACACTGAAGCTTTCTTT. This gives the protein CSVRDRLNTEAFF.